The TCR beta chain described here comes from a study of blood T cell repertoires in COVID-19. About the study: Italy, Spain and the United States were the sources of the convalescent and acute COVID-19 samples.

The CDR3 has 15 amino acids. Germline V gene sequence: CDR1 MNHEY, CDR2 SVGAGI. Between the trimmed V and J ends, which lost 5 bases and 0 bases, there was a span of 11 bases. Profiled with immunoSEQ multiplex PCR; TCRdb holds only in-frame clones, not every one. The sample comprises some 52,000 clones, around 91% of which are singletons, and around 3.1% rests with the top ten. In this sample, this clone turned up once. The sequencing input was peripheral blood. The TCR originated in a human donor in a cohort sampled during active COVID-19. This chain uses TRBV6-5 with TRBJ1-5; D perhaps matches TRBD1 (5 bases). The CDR3 coding sequence is TGTGCCAGCAGTCTACAGGTTAATAGCAATCAGCCCCAGCATTTT. Translation: CASSLQVNSNQPQHF.